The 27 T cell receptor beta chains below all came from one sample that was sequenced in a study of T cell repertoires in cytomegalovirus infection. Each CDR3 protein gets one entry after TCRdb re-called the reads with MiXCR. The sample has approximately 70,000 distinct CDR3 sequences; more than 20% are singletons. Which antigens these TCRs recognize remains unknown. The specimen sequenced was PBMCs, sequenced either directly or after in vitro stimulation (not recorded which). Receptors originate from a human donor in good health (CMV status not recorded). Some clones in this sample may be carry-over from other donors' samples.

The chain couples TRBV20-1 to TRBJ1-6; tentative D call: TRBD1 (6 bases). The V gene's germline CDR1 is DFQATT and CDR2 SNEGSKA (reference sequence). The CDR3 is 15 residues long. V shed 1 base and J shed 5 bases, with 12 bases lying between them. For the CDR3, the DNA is TGCAGTGCTAGAGGGCCAGGGGTCCATAATTCACCCCTCCACTTT. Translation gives CSARGPGVHNSPLHF.

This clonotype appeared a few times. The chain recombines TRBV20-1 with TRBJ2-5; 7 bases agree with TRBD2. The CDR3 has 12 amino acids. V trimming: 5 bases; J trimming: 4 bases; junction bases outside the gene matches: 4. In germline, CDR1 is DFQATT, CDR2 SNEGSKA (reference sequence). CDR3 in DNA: TGCAGTGCTGGAGGCGGGAGAGAGACCCAGTACTTC. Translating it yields CSAGGGRETQYF.

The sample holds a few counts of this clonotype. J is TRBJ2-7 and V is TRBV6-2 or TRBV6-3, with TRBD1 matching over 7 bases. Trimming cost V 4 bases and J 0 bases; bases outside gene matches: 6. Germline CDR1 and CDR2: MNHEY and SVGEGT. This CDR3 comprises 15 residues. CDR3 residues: CASSSRGGISYEQYF. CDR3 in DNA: TGTGCCAGCAGTTCTCGAGGGGGCATCTCCTACGAGCAGTACTTC.

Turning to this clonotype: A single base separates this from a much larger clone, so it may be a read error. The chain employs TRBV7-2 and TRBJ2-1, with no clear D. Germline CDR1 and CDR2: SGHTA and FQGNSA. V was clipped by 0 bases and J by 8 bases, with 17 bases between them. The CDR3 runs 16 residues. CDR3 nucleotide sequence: TGTGCCAGCAGCTTAGCGCCAAAAAGGGCTTCCTATGAGCAGTTCTTC. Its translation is CASSLAPKRASYEQFF. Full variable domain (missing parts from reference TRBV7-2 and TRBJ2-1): GAGVSQSPSNKVTEKGKDVELRCDPISGHTALYWYRQSLGQGLEFLIYFQGNSAPDKSGLPSDRFSAERTGGSVSTLTIQRTQQEDSAVYLCASSLAPKRASYEQFFGPGTRLTVL.

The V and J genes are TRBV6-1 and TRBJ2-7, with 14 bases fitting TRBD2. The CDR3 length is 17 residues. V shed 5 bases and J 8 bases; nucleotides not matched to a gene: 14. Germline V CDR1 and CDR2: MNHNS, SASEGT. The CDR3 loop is CASSFTGGGLAGEKQYF. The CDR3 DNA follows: TGTGCCAGCAGTTTCACGGGGGGGGGACTAGCGGGAGAGAAGCAGTACTTC.

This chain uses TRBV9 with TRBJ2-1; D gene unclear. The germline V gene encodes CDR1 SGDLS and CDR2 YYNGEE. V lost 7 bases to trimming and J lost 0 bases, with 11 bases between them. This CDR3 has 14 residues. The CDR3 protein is CASGTRSSYNEQFF. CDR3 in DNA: TGTGCCAGCGGAACCAGAAGCTCCTACAATGAGCAGTTCTTC.

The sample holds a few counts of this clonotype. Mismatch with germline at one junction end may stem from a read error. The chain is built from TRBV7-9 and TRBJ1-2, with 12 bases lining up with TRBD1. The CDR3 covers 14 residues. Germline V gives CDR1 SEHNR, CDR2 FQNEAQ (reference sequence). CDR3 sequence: CASSTLRDRGLTPF. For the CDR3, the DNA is TGTGCCAGCAGCACGTTACGGGACAGGGGGCTCACACCCTTC.

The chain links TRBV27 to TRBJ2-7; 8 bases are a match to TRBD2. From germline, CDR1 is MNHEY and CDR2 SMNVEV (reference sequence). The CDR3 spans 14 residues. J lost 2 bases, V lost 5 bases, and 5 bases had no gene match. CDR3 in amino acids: CASSTGTRTYEQYF. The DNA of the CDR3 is TGTGCCAGCAGTACGGGGACTAGGACCTACGAGCAGTACTTC.

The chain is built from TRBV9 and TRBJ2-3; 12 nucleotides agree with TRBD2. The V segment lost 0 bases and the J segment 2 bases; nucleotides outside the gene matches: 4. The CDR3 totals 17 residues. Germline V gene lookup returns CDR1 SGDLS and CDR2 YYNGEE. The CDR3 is CASSVARTSGTTDTQYF. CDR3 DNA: TGTGCCAGCAGCGTAGCAAGGACTAGCGGGACCACAGATACGCAGTATTTT. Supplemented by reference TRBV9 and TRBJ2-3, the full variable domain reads DSGVTQTPKHLITATGQRVTLRCSPRSGDLSVYWYQQSLDQGLQFLIQYYNGEERAKGNILERFSAQQFPDLHSELNLSSLELGDSALYFCASSVARTSGTTDTQYFGPGTRLTVL.

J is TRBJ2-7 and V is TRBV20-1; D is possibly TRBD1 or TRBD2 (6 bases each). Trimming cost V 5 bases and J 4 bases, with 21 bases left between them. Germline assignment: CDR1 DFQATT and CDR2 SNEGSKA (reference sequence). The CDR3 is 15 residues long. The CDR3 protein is CSAFRTDTGAYEQYF. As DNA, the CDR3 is TGCAGTGCTTTCCGGACTGACACGGGGGCGTACGAGCAGTACTTC.

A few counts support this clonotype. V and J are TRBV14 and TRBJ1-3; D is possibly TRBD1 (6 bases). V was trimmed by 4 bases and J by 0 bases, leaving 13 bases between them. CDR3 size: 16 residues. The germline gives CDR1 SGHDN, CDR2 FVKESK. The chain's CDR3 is CASSPEGGFSGNTIYF. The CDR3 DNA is TGTGCCAGCAGCCCAGAAGGGGGATTCTCTGGAAACACCATATATTTT.

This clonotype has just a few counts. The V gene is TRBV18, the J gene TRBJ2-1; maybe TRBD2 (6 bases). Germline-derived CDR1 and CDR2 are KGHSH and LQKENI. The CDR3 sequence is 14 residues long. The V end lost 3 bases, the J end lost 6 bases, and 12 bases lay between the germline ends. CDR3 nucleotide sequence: TGTGCCAGCTCACCTCAACGGGACTCCAATGAGCAGTTCTTC. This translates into CASSPQRDSNEQFF.

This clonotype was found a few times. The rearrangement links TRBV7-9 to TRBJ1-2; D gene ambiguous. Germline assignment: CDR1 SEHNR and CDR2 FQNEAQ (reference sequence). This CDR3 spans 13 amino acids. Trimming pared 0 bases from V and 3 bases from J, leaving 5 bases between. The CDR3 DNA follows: TGTGCCAGCAGCTTAGCAGGGTACTATGGCTACACCTTC. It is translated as CASSLAGYYGYTF.

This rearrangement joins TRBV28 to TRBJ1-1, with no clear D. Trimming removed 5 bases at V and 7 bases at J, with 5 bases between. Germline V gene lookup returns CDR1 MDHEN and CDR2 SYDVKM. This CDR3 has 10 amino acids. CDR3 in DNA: TGTGCCAGCAGTCGGATTGAAGCTTTCTTT. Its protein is CASSRIEAFF.

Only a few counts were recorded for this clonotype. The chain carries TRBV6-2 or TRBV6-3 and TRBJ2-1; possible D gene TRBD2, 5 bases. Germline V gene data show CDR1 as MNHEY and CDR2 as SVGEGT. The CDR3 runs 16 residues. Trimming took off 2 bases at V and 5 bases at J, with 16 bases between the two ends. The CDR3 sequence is CASSYGRGAENNEQFF. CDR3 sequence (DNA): TGTGCCAGCAGTTACGGGCGAGGAGCGGAGAACAATGAGCAGTTCTTC.

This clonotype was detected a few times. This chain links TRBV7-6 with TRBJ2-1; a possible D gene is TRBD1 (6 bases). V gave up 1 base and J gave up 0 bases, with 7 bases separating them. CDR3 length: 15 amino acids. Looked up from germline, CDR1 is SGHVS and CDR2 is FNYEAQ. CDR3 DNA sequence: TGTGCCAGCAGCTTAGGGGACAACTCCTACAATGAGCAGTTCTTC. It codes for CASSLGDNSYNEQFF.

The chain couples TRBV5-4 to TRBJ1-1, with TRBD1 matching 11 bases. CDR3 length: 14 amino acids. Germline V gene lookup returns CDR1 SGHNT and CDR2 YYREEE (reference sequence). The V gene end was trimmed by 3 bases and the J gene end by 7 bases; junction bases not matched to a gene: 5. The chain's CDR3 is CASSSTGQGVEAFF. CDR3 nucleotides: TGTGCCAGCAGCTCGACGGGACAGGGGGTTGAAGCTTTCTTT.

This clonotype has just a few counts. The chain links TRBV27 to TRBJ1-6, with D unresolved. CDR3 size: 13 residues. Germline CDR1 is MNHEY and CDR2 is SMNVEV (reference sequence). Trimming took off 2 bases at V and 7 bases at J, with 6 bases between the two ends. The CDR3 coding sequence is TGTGCCAGCAGTTTACTTTACAATTCACCCCTCCACTTT. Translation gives CASSLLYNSPLHF.

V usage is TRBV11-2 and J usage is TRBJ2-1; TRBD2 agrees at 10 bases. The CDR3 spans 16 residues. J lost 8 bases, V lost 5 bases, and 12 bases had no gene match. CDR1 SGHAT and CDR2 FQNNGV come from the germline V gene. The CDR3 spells CASSILAGTVWYEQFF. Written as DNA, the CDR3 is TGTGCCAGCAGCATACTAGCGGGAACGGTCTGGTATGAGCAGTTCTTC.

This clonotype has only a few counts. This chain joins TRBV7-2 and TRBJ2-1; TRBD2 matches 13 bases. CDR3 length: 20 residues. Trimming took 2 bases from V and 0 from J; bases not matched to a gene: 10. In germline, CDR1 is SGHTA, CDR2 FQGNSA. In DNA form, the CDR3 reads TGTGCCAGCAGCTTAAGCACTAGCGGGAGGGTTTTCGTCTCCTACAATGAGCAGTTCTTC. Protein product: CASSLSTSGRVFVSYNEQFF.

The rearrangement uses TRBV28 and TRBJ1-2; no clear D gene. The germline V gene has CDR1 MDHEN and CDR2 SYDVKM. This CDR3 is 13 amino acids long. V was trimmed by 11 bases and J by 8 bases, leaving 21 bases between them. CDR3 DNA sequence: TGTGCCGTCGAGAAGGGCGGACGGAGGGGCTACACCTTC. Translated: CAVEKGGRRGYTF.

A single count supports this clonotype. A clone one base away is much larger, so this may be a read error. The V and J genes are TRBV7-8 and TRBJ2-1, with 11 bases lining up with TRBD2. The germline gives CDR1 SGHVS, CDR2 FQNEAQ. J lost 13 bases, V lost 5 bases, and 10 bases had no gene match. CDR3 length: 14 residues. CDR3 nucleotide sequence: TGTGCCAGCAGCGCGGGACTAGCGGACCCTAGTCAGTTCTTC. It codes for CASSAGLADPSQFF. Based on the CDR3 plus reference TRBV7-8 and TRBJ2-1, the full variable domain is GAGVSQSPRYKVAKRGQDVALRCDPISGHVSLFWYQQALGQGPEFLTYFQNEAQLDKSGLPSDRFFAERPEGSVSTLKIQRTQQEDSAVYLCASSAGLADPSQFFGPGTRLTVL.

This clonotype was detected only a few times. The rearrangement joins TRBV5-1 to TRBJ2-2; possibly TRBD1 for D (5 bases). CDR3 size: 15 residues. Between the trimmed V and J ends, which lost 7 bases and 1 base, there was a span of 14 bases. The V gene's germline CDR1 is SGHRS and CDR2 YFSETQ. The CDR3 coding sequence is TGCGCCAGCGCTAAGGGGCAGGGGAACACCGGGGAGCTGTTTTTT. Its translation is CASAKGQGNTGELFF.

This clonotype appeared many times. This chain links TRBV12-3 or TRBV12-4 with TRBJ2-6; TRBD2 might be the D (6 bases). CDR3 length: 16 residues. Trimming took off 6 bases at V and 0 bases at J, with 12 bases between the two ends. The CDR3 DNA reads TGTGCCAGCAGAGTTAGCGGACCCTCTGGGGCCAACGTCCTGACTTTC. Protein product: CASRVSGPSGANVLTF.

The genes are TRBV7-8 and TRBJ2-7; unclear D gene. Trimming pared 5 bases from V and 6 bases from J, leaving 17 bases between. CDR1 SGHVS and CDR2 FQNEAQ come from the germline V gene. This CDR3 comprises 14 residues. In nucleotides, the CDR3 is TGTGCCAGCAGCCCCTCGCCCTGGGGTGGCGAGCAGTACTTC. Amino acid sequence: CASSPSPWGGEQYF.

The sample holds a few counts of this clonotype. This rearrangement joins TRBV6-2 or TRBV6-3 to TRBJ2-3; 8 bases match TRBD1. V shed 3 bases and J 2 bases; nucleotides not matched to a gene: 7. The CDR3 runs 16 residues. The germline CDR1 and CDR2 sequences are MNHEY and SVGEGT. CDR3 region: CASSYKRTGLTDTQYF. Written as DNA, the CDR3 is TGTGCCAGCAGTTATAAGAGGACAGGGCTCACAGATACGCAGTATTTT.

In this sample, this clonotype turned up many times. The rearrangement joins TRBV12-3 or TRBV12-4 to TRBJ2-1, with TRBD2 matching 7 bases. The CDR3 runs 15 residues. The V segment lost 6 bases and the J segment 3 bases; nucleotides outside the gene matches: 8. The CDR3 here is CASSWGGNDYNEQFF. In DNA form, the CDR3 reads TGTGCCAGCAGCTGGGGGGGGAACGACTACAATGAGCAGTTCTTC.